This note documents a single T cell receptor beta chain sequence. Here immunoSEQ multiplex PCR was the method, and the copy in TCRdb shows in-frame clones only, minus some. Seen here are tens of thousands of clones, 80% to 90% observed once, and the top ten hold roughly 16%. CDR1 is SGHTS and CDR2 is YDEGEE in the germline V gene. The CDR3 length is 13 residues. J was trimmed by 6 bases and V by 3 bases; bases with no gene match: 5. This sample was included in a study of OX40 agonist ivuxolimab in advanced cancers. The genes are TRBV5-8 and TRBJ2-7; TRBD2 matches at 8 bases. This sequence was found in an adult with an advanced solid tumor such as melanoma, head and neck, liver or kidney cancer. This specimen was CD4+ or CD8+ T cells sorted from blood, taken in a trial of the OX40 agonist ivuxolimab. The CDR3 sequence is CASSSSGGGEQYF. The CDR3 nucleotides are TGTGCCAGCAGCTCGAGCGGGGGAGGCGAGCAGTACTTC.